The sample holds many counts of the clone carrying this T cell receptor beta chain. The CDR3 runs 12 residues. Deletions cut 0 bases from V and 10 bases from J, with 7 bases between. Germline CDR1 and CDR2: GTSNPN and SVGIG (reference sequence). Amplification targeted TCR beta CDR3 regions from RNA transcripts. An initial round of RT-PCR targeting the TCR CDR3 relied on the HTBI primer set. TCRdb itself ran the multiplex PCR reads through MiXCR, one entry per CDR3 protein. The profile covers 550,000 to 800,000 distinct CDR3 sequences, with roughly 17% appearing a single time and around 15% taken by the ten largest. This record comes from a study of T cells in Graves' hyperthyroidism and ophthalmopathy.

The gene calls are TRBV30 and TRBJ1-6; D unresolved. This clonotype was sampled from a man aged 45-65 years with Graves' hyperthyroidism. The sequencing input was blood. CDR3 sequence reads: CAWSVMRSPLHF. The DNA for the CDR3 is TGTGCCTGGAGTGTAATGCGGTCACCCCTCCACTTT.